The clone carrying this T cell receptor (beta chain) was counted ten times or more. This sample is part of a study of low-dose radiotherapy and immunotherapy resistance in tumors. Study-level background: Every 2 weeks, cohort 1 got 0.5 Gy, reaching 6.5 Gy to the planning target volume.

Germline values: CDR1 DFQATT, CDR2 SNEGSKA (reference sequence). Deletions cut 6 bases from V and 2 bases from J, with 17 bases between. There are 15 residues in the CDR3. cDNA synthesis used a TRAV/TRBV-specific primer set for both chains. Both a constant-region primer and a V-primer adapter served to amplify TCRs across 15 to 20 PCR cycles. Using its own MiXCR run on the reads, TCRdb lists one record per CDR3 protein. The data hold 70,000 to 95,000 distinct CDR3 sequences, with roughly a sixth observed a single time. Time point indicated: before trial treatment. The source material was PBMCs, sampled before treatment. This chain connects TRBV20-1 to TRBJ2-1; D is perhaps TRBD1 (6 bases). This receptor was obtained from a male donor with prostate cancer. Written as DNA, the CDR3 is TGCAGTGCGAATACAGGGTCGGACACCTACAATGAGCAGTTCTTC. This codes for CSANTGSDTYNEQFF.